Below, 27 T cell receptor beta chains from the same sample are listed, as sequenced in a study of control samples from healthy donors and cancer patients. The data were produced by immunoSEQ multiplex PCR, yet TCRdb's version contains in-frame clones alone and is incomplete. The repertoire holds 98,000 or so clones, with approximately 78% as singletons. Sequenced sample: blood. Receptors were obtained from a man in his 60s in good health.

The chain joins TRBV14 to TRBJ2-1, with 10 nucleotides matching TRBD1. Germline CDR1 SGHDN, CDR2 FVKESK. The junction had 16 bases not matched to a gene; V was cut back by 2 bases and J by 6 bases. The CDR3 contains 19 residues. The CDR3 DNA is TGTGCCAGCAGCCAAAGAACCGGGACAGGGGATTCAAAGGGCAATGAGCAGTTCTTC. Protein: CASSQRTGTGDSKGNEQFF.

This clone was observed a few times. The CDR3 DNA reads TGCAGTGCTAGTAGCCAGGGGGCGAGCACTGAAGCTTTCTTT. Residues: CSASSQGASTEAFF. V gene TRBV20-1 combines with J gene TRBJ1-1, with 8 bases fitting TRBD1. CDR1 is DFQATT and CDR2 is SNEGSKA in the germline V gene (reference sequence). After removal of 3 bases from V and 4 bases from J, the junction contained 7 bases not matched to a gene. This CDR3 has 14 residues.

The chain joins TRBV9 to TRBJ1-1, with no clear D. Germline values: CDR1 SGDLS, CDR2 YYNGEE. The CDR3 loop spans 13 amino acids. Trimming stripped 0 bases from V and 3 bases from J, with 6 bases between. DNA for the CDR3: TGTGCCAGCAGCGTAGTACCGGACACTGAAGCTTTCTTT. Its protein is CASSVVPDTEAFF.

The chain recombines TRBV7-8 with TRBJ1-3; D is perhaps TRBD1 (6 bases). CDR1 and CDR2 from the germline V gene are SGHVS and FQNEAQ. Trimming stripped 5 bases from V and 2 bases from J, with 13 bases between. This CDR3 is 15 amino acids long. For the CDR3, the DNA is TGTGCCAGCAGCGGGCCGGGGGCAACTGGAAACACCATATATTTT. As protein: CASSGPGATGNTIYF. The full variable domain, its missing parts supplied by reference TRBV7-8 and TRBJ1-3, is GAGVSQSPRYKVAKRGQDVALRCDPISGHVSLFWYQQALGQGPEFLTYFQNEAQLDKSGLPSDRFFAERPEGSVSTLKIQRTQQEDSAVYLCASSGPGATGNTIYFGEGSWLTVV.

The chain employs TRBV2 and TRBJ1-2; TRBD1 might be the D (5 bases). The V and J ends lost 2 bases and 3 bases respectively, with 7 bases between them. The germline V gene encodes CDR1 SNHLY and CDR2 FYNNEI. The CDR3 covers 13 residues. CDR3 loop: CASSEPGHYGYTF. The CDR3 coding sequence is TGTGCCAGCAGTGAACCAGGGCACTATGGCTACACCTTC.

The V and J genes are TRBV7-2 and TRBJ1-1, with unresolved D. CDR3 length: 12 amino acids. Germline V CDR1 and CDR2: SGHTA, FQGNSA. V was shortened by 4 bases and J by 7 bases, with 10 bases between the two germline ends. The CDR3 bases are TGTGCCAGCAGCTGGACGATCAATGAAGCTTTCTTT. Its translation is CASSWTINEAFF.

The gene calls are TRBV30 and TRBJ1-2; D is ambiguous. Germline V gives CDR1 GTSNPN, CDR2 SVGIG (reference sequence). V dropped 4 bases and J dropped 3 bases, with 6 bases sitting between them. CDR3 size: 11 residues. CDR3 sequence (DNA): TGTGCCTGGAATGGGGACTATGGCTACACCTTC. Protein: CAWNGDYGYTF. The variable domain in full, completed from reference TRBV30 and TRBJ1-2, reads SQTIHQWPATLVQPVGSPLSLECTVEGTSNPNLYWYRQAAGRGLQLLFYSVGIGQISSEVPQNLSASRPQDRQFILSSKKLLLSDSGFYLCAWNGDYGYTFGSGTRLTVV.

The rearrangement links TRBV24-1 to TRBJ1-5; D ambiguous. Germline loops: CDR1 KGHDR, CDR2 SFDVKD. The CDR3 length is 14 residues. Trimming removed 4 bases from V and 1 base from J, with 7 bases in between. The CDR3 sequence is CATSELQSNQPQHF. Here the CDR3 DNA reads TGTGCCACCAGTGAGTTGCAAAGCAATCAGCCCCAGCATTTT.

This clone was recorded only once. V usage is TRBV2 and J usage is TRBJ2-5; the match to TRBD2 covers 7 bases. V lost 6 bases and J lost 5; bases outside the gene matches: 6. CDR3 length: 13 amino acids. Germline V gives CDR1 SNHLY, CDR2 FYNNEI. This CDR3 reads CASRGLGIETQYF. DNA for the CDR3: TGTGCCAGCAGAGGACTAGGGATCGAGACCCAGTACTTC.

This chain links TRBV18 with TRBJ1-5; 7 bases map to TRBD1. CDR3 length: 14 amino acids. V trimming: 6 bases; J trimming: 2 bases; junction bases outside the gene matches: 4. CDR1 is KGHSH, CDR2 LQKENI, per germline. CDR3 in amino acids: CASSLGQGNQPQHF. In DNA form, the CDR3 reads TGTGCCAGCTCGTTAGGACAGGGCAATCAGCCCCAGCATTTT.

J is TRBJ2-5 and V is TRBV19; tentatively, D is TRBD1 (5 bases). The CDR3 is 14 residues long. Trimming cost V 4 bases and J 2 bases, with 11 bases left between them. CDR1 LNHDA and CDR2 SQIVND come from the germline V gene (reference sequence). Written as DNA, the CDR3 is TGTGCCAGTAGTACCCGACAGAGTCAAGAGACCCAGTACTTC. Its translation: CASSTRQSQETQYF.

V is TRBV28 and J is TRBJ1-2; D not certain. Germline-derived CDR1 and CDR2 are MDHEN and SYDVKM. This CDR3 is built from 11 residues. Trimming removed 8 bases at V and 5 bases at J, with 9 bases between. CDR3 protein: CASGVIYGYTF. CDR3 sequence (DNA): TGTGCCAGCGGCGTCATATATGGCTACACCTTC.

The V gene is TRBV5-6, the J gene TRBJ1-1; D is perhaps TRBD1 (5 bases). Trimming cost V 5 bases and J 2 bases, with 16 bases left between them. This CDR3 is 15 amino acids long. CDR1 is SGHDT and CDR2 is YYEEEE in the germline V gene. In nucleotides, the CDR3 is TGTGCCAGCAGAGCAAGGGGTCAGGGAAACACTGAAGCTTTCTTT. Translated: CASRARGQGNTEAFF.

The CDR3 DNA follows: TGTGCCAAATTCCTGGACACTTACACCTCCTACGAGCAGTACTTC. It translates to CAKFLDTYTSYEQYF. The J gene is TRBJ2-7, the V gene TRBV19; D possibly corresponds to TRBD1 (5 bases). CDR1 is LNHDA, CDR2 SQIVND, per germline (reference sequence). The CDR3 sequence is 15 residues long. V lost 10 bases, J lost 0 bases, and 19 bases lay in between.

The chain is built from TRBV6-4 and TRBJ2-3; 10 nucleotides align to TRBD1. V shed 4 bases and J 3 bases; nucleotides not matched to a gene: 1. Germline CDR1 MRHNA, CDR2 SNTAGT. The CDR3 totals 14 residues. In DNA form, the CDR3 reads TGTGCCAGCAGTGTGGACAGGGGGACAGATACGCAGTATTTT. Translating it yields CASSVDRGTDTQYF.

This clone was seen a few times. This chain uses TRBV6-4 with TRBJ2-5; 9 bases fit TRBD2. V lost 0 bases to trimming and J lost 5 bases; unmatched junction nucleotides: 4. CDR1 is MRHNA, CDR2 SNTAGT, per germline. This CDR3 is 15 amino acids long. The DNA of the CDR3 is TGTGCCAGCAGTGACTCAGCGGGGGGAGCGGAGACCCAGTACTTC. It encodes CASSDSAGGAETQYF.

CDR3 DNA sequence: TGTGCCAGCAGCTCGAAGCGGGGGGCTAGCACAGATACGCAGTATTTT. Translated: CASSSKRGASTDTQYF. The chain is built from TRBV5-4 and TRBJ2-3; TRBD2 matches 9 bases. CDR1 is SGHNT, CDR2 YYREEE, per germline (reference sequence). CDR3 length: 16 residues. V was clipped by 3 bases and J by 0 bases; unmatched bases: 5.

V and J are TRBV5-1 and TRBJ2-1; D remains unclear. The CDR3 sequence is 11 residues long. Germline V CDR1 and CDR2: SGHRS, YFSETQ. Trimming cost V 5 bases and J 6 bases, with 6 bases left between them. The CDR3 DNA reads as TGCGCCAGCAGGACCCTCAATGAGCAGTTCTTC. Translated, it gives CASRTLNEQFF.

This chain uses TRBV4-1 with TRBJ2-1, with 9 bases lining up with TRBD2. The CDR3 runs to 15 residues. V gave up 4 bases and J gave up 6 bases; unmatched junction bases: 7. Germline CDR1 reads MGHRA; CDR2 reads YSYEKL. The DNA for the CDR3 is TGCGCCAGCAGCCGTAGAAGCGGGGGGTCCAATGAGCAGTTCTTC. It yields the protein CASSRRSGGSNEQFF.

V gene TRBV4-2 combines with J gene TRBJ2-2; D gene uncertain. V was trimmed by 0 bases and J by 1 base, leaving 12 bases between them. Germline CDR1 reads LGHNA; CDR2 reads YNFKEQ. This CDR3 spans 17 amino acids. CDR3 nucleotides: TGTGCCAGCAGCCAAGATCGGGCAGACCAGAACACCGGGGAGCTGTTTTTT. Protein product: CASSQDRADQNTGELFF.

This chain joins TRBV19 and TRBJ2-7, with D possibly matching TRBD2 (9 bases). V gave up 10 bases and J gave up 2 bases, with 21 bases separating them. The CDR3 is 15 residues long. Germline V gives CDR1 LNHDA, CDR2 SQIVND (reference sequence). CDR3 nucleotide sequence: TGTGCCACCCAGGGGGCTAGCGGGATCACCTACGAGCAGTACTTC. It specifies CATQGASGITYEQYF. Variable domain in full (rest from reference TRBV19 and TRBJ2-7): DGGITQSPKYLFRKEGQNVTLSCEQNLNHDAMYWYRQDPGQGLRLIYYSQIVNDFQKGDIAEGYSVSREKKESFPLTVTSAQKNPTAFYLCATQGASGITYEQYFGPGTRLTVT.

The chain has TRBV11-2 and TRBJ2-3; 13 positions match TRBD2. V shed 5 bases and J 6 bases; nucleotides not matched to a gene: 8. Germline loops: CDR1 SGHAT, CDR2 FQNNGV. The CDR3 consists of 16 residues. DNA for the CDR3: TGTGCCAGCAGCGACCGACTAGCGGGGGGCGGGGATACGCAGTATTTT. As protein: CASSDRLAGGGDTQYF.

This clone was seen once. V gene TRBV19 combines with J gene TRBJ2-3; 9 bases align to TRBD1. V lost 5 bases and J lost 4; bases outside the gene matches: 10. The germline V gene has CDR1 LNHDA and CDR2 SQIVND (reference sequence). This CDR3 is 16 amino acids long. The CDR3 DNA follows: TGTGCCAGTAGTCTCCGACAGGGGGGGACACCAGATACGCAGTATTTT. Encoded protein: CASSLRQGGTPDTQYF.

This rearrangement joins TRBV7-8 to TRBJ1-6; possible D gene TRBD1, 6 bases. The germline gives CDR1 SGHVS, CDR2 FQNEAQ. This CDR3 comprises 16 residues. The V end was cut by 5 bases, the J end by 5 bases, with 16 bases between. The CDR3 DNA follows: TGTGCCAGCAGCCCCCTCTCGGGACACCATAATTCACCCCTCCACTTT. It is translated as CASSPLSGHHNSPLHF.

This rearrangement joins TRBV30 to TRBJ1-2; D is uncertain. The V end lost 4 bases, the J end lost 4 bases, and 10 bases lay between the germline ends. The CDR3 extends over 12 amino acids. CDR1 and CDR2 (germline): GTSNPN, SVGIG (reference sequence). The CDR3 sequence is CAWNEGGYGYTF. The CDR3 DNA sequence: TGTGCCTGGAATGAGGGTGGCTATGGCTACACCTTC.

This clone was seen a single time. The chain uses TRBV20-1 and TRBJ2-7; perhaps TRBD1 as D (5 bases). Per the germline V gene, CDR1 is DFQATT and CDR2 is SNEGSKA (reference sequence). The V gene lost 3 bases and the J gene lost 5 bases, with 17 bases spanning the gap. There are 14 residues in the CDR3. The CDR3 loop reads CSASGAFGADEQYF. In nucleotides, the CDR3 is TGCAGTGCTAGTGGGGCTTTTGGGGCGGACGAGCAGTACTTC.

In DNA form, the CDR3 reads TGCAGCGCTGAGTTGGGAAGGGACACTGAAGCTTTCTTT. It codes for CSAELGRDTEAFF. The chain links TRBV29-1 to TRBJ1-1; D unclear. The CDR3 is 13 residues long. Trimming stripped 7 bases from V and 3 bases from J, with 15 bases between. In germline, CDR1 is SQVTM, CDR2 ANQGSEA. Variable domain in full (rest from reference TRBV29-1 and TRBJ1-1): SAVISQKPSRDICQRGTSLTIQCQVDSQVTMMFWYRQQPGQSLTLIATANQGSEATYESGFVIDKFPISRPNLTFSTLTVSNMSPEDSSIYLCSAELGRDTEAFFGQGTRLTVV.